These 9 T cell receptor beta chains originate from one sample sequenced in a study of cytomegalovirus exposure and HLA in healthy donors. Primers for the PCR totalled 60 Vbeta and 13 Jbeta. TCRdb's table, derived via immunoSEQ multiplex PCR, lists solely in-frame clones and lacks some. This table holds 250,000 to 350,000 clones, about nine tenths found once. The sample was PBMCs. Receptors were obtained from a man aged 40-49 years in good health and CMV-seropositive.

This chain connects TRBV2 to TRBJ2-7, with 7 bases identical to TRBD2. Germline CDR1 and CDR2: SNHLY and FYNNEI. The J segment lost 3 bases and the V segment lost 10 bases, leaving 9 bases of the junction unmatched. There are 13 residues in the CDR3. CDR3 bases: TGTGCCACAAGCCTTTGGGGGGGCTACGAGCAGTACTTC. It codes for CATSLWGGYEQYF.

This CDR3 reads CASSGPRTSGPDEQFF. The CDR3, as DNA: TGTGCCAGCAGCGGACCTAGGACTAGCGGGCCGGATGAGCAGTTCTTC. This rearrangement joins TRBV9 to TRBJ2-1; the match to TRBD2 covers 11 bases. CDR1 SGDLS and CDR2 YYNGEE come from the germline V gene. The CDR3 spans 16 residues. V dropped 3 bases and J dropped 8; count of bases not matched to a gene: 10.

V is TRBV23-1 and J is TRBJ2-1; D call uncertain. TRBV23-1 is noted as an ORF with a role that remains uncertain. The CDR3 is 15 residues long. V lost 4 bases and J 7 bases, leaving 17 bases between the germline ends. Here the CDR3 DNA reads TGCGCCAGCAGTCGGAGCAGCCCGATCTGGAATGAGCAGTTCTTC. The encoded protein is CASSRSSPIWNEQFF.

Details on this clone: The junction and the germline gene differ at one end; a read error may be behind it. The chain uses TRBV10-2 and TRBJ1-5; D uncertain. The CDR3 totals 14 residues. Germline V gene sequence: CDR1 WSHSY, CDR2 SAAADI. DNA of the CDR3: TGCGCCAGTAGTGCCACTTACAGCAATCAGCCCCAGCATTTT. Translated, it gives CASSATYSNQPQHF.

The J gene is TRBJ1-1, the V gene TRBV9; D possibly corresponds to TRBD1 (5 bases). This CDR3 is 16 amino acids long. Trimming took off 3 bases at V and 7 bases at J, with 22 bases between the two ends. CDR1 is SGDLS and CDR2 is YYNGEE in the germline V gene. The CDR3 nucleotides are TGTGCCAGCAGCGCGGCAACCGGGACTACCTGGGGTGAAGCTTTCTTT. Residues: CASSAATGTTWGEAFF.

The chain uses TRBV6-5 and TRBJ1-4; no clear D. The CDR3 extends over 13 amino acids. V was trimmed by 5 bases and J by 3 bases, leaving 7 bases between them. CDR1 is MNHEY, CDR2 SVGAGI, per germline. CDR3 nucleotide sequence: TGTGCCAGCAGTCGACAACCTAATGAAAAACTGTTTTTT. It is translated as CASSRQPNEKLFF.

The chain carries TRBV4-3 and TRBJ2-7; D might be TRBD1 (5 bases). Trimming stripped 0 bases from V and 9 bases from J, with 15 bases between. Germline V lookup: CDR1 LGHNA, CDR2 YSLEER. This CDR3 is built from 14 residues. The chain's CDR3 is CASSQDVGVVGQYF. CDR3 nucleotide sequence: TGCGCCAGCAGCCAAGACGTAGGGGTTGTAGGGCAGTACTTC.

The rearrangement links TRBV5-4 to TRBJ2-3; 16 bases align to TRBD2. V shed 4 bases and J 5 bases; nucleotides not matched to a gene: 1. CDR3 length: 15 residues. Per germline, CDR1 SGHNT and CDR2 YYREEE (reference sequence). The CDR3 coding sequence is TGTGCCAGCAGCGGGACTAGCGGGAGGGGAGATACGCAGTATTTT. This gives the protein CASSGTSGRGDTQYF. Full variable domain (rest looked up from reference TRBV5-4 and TRBJ2-3): ETGVTQSPTHLIKTRGQQVTLRCSSQSGHNTVSWYQQALGQGPQFIFQYYREEENGRGNFPPRFSGLQFPNYSSELNVNALELDDSALYLCASSGTSGRGDTQYFGPGTRLTVL.

The chain combines TRBV28 with TRBJ1-1; D perhaps matches TRBD1 (6 bases). Germline CDR1 MDHEN, CDR2 SYDVKM. The CDR3 spans 12 residues. V was trimmed by 11 bases and J by 5 bases, leaving 15 bases between them. The CDR3 here is CAVKWGRTEAFF. CDR3 nucleotide sequence: TGTGCCGTCAAGTGGGGGCGAACTGAAGCTTTCTTT.